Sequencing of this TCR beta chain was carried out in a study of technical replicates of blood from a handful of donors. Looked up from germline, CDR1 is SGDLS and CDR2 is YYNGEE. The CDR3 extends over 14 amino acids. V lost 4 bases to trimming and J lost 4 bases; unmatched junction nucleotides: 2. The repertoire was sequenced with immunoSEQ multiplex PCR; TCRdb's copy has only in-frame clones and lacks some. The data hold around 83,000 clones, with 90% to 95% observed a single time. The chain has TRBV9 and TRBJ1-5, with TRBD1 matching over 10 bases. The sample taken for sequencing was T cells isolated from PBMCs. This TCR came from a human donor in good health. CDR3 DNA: TGTGCCAGCAGCAGGACAGGGGGGAATCAGCCCCAGCATTTT. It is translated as CASSRTGGNQPQHF.